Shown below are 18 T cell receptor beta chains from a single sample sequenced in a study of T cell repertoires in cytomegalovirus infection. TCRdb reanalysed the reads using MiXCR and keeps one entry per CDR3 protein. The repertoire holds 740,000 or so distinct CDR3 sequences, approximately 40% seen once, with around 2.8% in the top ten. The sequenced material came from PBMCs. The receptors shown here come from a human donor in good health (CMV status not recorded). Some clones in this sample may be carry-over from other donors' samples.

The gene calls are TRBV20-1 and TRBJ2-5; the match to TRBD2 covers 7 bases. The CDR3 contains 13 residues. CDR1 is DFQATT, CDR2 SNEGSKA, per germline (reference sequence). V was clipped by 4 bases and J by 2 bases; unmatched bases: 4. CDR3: CSATSGIQETQYF. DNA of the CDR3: TGCAGTGCTACGAGCGGGATACAAGAGACCCAGTACTTC.

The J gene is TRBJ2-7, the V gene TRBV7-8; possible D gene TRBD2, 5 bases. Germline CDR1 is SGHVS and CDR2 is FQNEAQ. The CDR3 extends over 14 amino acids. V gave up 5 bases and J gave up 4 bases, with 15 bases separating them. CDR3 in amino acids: CASSTPSGEYEQYF. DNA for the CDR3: TGTGCCAGCAGCACGCCCTCCGGGGAATACGAGCAGTACTTC.

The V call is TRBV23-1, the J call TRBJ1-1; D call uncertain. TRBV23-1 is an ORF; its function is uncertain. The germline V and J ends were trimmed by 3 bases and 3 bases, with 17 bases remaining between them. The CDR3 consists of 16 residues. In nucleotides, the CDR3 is TGCGCCAGCAGTCAGGGTTGGAACAGACGGGACACTGAAGCTTTCTTT. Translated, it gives CASSQGWNRRDTEAFF.

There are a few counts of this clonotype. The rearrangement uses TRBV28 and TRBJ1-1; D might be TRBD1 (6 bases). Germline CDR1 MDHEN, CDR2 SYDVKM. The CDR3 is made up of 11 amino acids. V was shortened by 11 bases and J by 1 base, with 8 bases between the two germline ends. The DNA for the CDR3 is TGTGCCGGAGGGGGGAACACTGAAGCTTTCTTT. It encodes CAGGGNTEAFF.

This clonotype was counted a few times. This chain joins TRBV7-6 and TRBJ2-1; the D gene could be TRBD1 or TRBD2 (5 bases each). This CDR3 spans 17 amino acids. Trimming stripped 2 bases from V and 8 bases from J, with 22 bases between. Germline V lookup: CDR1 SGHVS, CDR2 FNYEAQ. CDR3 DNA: TGTGCCAGCAGCTTACCGGGGCCTCCCCAGTGGTTAGATGAGCAGTTCTTC. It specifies CASSLPGPPQWLDEQFF.

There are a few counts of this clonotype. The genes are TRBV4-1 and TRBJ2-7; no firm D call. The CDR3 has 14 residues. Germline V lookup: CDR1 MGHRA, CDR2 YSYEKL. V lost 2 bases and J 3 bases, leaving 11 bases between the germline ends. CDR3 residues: CASSQRTEYYEQYF. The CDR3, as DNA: TGCGCCAGCAGCCAACGGACGGAATACTACGAGCAGTACTTC.

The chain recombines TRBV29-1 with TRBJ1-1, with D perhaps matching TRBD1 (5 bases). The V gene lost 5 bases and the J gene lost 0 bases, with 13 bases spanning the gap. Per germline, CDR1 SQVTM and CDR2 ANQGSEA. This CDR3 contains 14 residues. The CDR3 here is CSVRPGTMNTEAFF. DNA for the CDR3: TGCAGCGTTCGGCCAGGGACGATGAACACTGAAGCTTTCTTT. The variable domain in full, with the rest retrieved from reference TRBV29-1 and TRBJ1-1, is SAVISQKPSRDICQRGTSLTIQCQVDSQVTMMFWYRQQPGQSLTLIATANQGSEATYESGFVIDKFPISRPNLTFSTLTVSNMSPEDSSIYLCSVRPGTMNTEAFFGQGTRLTVV.

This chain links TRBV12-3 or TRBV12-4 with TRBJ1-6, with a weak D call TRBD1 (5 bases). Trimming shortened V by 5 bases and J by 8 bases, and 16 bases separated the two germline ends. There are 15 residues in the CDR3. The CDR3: CASSQNGGVHSPLHF. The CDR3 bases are TGTGCCAGCAGTCAGAACGGGGGAGTACATTCACCCCTCCACTTT.

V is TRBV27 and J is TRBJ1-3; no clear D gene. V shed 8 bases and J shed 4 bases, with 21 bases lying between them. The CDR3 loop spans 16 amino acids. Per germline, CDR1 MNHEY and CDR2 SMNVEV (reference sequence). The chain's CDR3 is CASAPLREAFGNTIYF. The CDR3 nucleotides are TGTGCCAGCGCGCCCCTGAGGGAAGCCTTCGGAAACACCATATATTTT.

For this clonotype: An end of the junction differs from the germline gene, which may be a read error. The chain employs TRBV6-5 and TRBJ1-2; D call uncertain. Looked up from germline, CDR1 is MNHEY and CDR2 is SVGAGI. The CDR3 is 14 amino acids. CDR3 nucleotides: TGTTCCAGCAGTTACGCAGGTGAGAGTTATGGCTACACCTTC. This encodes CSSSYAGESYGYTF.

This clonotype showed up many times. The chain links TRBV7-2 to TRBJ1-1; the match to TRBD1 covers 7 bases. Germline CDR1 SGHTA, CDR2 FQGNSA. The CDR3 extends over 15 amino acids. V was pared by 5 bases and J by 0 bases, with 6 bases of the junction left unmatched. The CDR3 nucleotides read TGTGCCAGCAGCCTCCGACAGGGCCTGAACACTGAAGCTTTCTTT. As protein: CASSLRQGLNTEAFF.

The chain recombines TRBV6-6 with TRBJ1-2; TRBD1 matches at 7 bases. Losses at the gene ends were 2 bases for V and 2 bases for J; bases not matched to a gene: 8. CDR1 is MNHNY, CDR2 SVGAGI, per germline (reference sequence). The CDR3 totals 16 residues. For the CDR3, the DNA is TGTGCCAGCAGTTACCCCGGACAGGAGCAAAACTATGGCTACACCTTC. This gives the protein CASSYPGQEQNYGYTF.

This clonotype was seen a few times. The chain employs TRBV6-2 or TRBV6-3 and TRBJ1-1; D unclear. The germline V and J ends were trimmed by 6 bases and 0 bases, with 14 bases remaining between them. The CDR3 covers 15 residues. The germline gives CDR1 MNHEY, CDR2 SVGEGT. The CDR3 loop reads CASSLPSLMNTEAFF. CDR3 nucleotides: TGTGCCAGCAGCCTACCTTCTCTGATGAACACTGAAGCTTTCTTT.

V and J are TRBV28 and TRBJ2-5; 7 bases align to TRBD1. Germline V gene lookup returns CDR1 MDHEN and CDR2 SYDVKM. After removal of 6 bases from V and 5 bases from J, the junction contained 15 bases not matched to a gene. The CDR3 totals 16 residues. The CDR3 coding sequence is TGTGCCAGCAGCCAAAACCTCGGACAGGATGACGAGACCCAGTACTTC. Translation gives CASSQNLGQDDETQYF.

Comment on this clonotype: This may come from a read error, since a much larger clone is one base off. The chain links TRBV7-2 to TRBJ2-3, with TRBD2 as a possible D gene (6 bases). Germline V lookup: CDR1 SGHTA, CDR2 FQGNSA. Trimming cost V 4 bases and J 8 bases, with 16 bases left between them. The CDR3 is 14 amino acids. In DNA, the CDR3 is TGTGCCAGCAGCTCGGCGGGGTCGTTGGGTACGCAGTATTTT. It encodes CASSSAGSLGTQYF.

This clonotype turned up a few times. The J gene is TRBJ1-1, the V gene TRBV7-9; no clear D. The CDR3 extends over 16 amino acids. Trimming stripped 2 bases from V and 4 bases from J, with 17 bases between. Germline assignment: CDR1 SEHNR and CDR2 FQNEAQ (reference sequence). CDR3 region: CASSLYGEELVTEAFF. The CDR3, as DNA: TGTGCCAGCAGCTTATACGGGGAAGAATTGGTCACTGAAGCTTTCTTT.

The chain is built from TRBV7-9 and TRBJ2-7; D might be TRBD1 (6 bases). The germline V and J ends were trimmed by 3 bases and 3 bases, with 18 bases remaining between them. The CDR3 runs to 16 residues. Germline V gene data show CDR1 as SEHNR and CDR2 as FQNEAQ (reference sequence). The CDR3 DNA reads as TGTGCCAGCAGCTTCGGTTTAACAGGGTCTCACTACGAGCAGTACTTC. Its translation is CASSFGLTGSHYEQYF. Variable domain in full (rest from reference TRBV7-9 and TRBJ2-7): DTGVSQNPRHKITKRGQNVTFRCDPISEHNRLYWYRQTLGQGPEFLTYFQNEAQLEKSRLLSDRFSAERPKGSFSTLEIQRTEQGDSAMYLCASSFGLTGSHYEQYFGPGTRLTVT.

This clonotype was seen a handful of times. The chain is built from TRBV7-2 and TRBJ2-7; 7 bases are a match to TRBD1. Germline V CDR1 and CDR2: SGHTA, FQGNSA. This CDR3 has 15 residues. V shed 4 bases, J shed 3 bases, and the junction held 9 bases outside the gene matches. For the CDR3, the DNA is TGTGCCAGCAGCTACGGGACAGCTACCCTCTACGAGCAGTACTTC. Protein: CASSYGTATLYEQYF.